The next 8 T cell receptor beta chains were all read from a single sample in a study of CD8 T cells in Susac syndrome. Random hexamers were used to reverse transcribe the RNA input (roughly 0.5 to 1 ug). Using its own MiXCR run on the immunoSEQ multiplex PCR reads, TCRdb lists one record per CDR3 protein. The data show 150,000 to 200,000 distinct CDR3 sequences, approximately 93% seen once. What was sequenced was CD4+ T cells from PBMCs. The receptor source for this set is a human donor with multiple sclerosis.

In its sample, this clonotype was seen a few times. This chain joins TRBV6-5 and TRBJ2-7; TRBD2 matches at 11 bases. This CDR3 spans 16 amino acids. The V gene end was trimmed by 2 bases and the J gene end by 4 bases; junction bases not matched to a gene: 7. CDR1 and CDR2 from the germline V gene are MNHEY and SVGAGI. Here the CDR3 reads CASSYMLTSGGYEQYF. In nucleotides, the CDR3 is TGTGCCAGCAGTTACATGCTTACTAGCGGGGGTTACGAGCAGTACTTC.

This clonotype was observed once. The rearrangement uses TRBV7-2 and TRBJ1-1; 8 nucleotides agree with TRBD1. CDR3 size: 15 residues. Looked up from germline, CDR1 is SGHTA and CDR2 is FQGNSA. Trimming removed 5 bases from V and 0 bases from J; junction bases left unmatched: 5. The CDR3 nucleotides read TGTGCCAGCAGCCCCCCAGGGGGCTTGAACACTGAAGCTTTCTTT. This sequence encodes CASSPPGGLNTEAFF.

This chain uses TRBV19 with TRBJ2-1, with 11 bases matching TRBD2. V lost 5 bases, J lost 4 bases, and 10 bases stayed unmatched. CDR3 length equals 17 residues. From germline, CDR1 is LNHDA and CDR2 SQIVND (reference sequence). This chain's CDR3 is CASSEFSSGRRYNEQFF. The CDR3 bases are TGTGCCAGTAGTGAATTCTCTAGCGGGAGGCGATACAATGAGCAGTTCTTC.

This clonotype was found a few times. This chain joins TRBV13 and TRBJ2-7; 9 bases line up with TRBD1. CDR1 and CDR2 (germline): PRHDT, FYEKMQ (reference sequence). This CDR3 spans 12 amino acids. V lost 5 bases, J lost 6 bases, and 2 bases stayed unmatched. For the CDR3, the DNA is TGTGCCAGCAGCCCGGACAGGGGCGAGCAGTACTTC. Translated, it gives CASSPDRGEQYF.

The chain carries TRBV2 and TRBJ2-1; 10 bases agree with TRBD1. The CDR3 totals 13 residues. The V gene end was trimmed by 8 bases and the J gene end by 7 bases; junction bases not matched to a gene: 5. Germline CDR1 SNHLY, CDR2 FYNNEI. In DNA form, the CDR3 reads TGTGCCAGCTGTAGGGACAGGGGAAATGAGCAGTTCTTC. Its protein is CASCRDRGNEQFF.

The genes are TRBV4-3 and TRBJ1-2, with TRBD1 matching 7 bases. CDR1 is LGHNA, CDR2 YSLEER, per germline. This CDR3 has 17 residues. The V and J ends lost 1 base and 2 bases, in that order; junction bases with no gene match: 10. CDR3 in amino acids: CASSQAAAGGTNYGYTF. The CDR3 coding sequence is TGCGCCAGCAGCCAAGCCGCGGCAGGGGGAACAAACTATGGCTACACCTTC.

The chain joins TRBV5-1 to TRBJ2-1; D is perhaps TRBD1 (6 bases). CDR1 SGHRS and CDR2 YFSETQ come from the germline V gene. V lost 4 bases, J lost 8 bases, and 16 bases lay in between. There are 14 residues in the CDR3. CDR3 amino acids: CASSTGQQPDEQFF. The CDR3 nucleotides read TGCGCCAGCAGCACAGGACAGCAACCTGATGAGCAGTTCTTC.

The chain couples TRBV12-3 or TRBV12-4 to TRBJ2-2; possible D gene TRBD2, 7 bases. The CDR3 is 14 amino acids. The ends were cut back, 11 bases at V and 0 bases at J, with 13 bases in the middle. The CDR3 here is CALGGAANTGELFF. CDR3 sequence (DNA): TGTGCCCTGGGGGGGGCGGCGAACACCGGGGAGCTGTTTTTT.